The subject of this entry is one T cell receptor beta chain. No antigen is known for it. No base quality values were provided; no much bigger clone lies one nucleotide off. For sequencing of the TCRbeta CDR3 region, genomic DNA was extracted from the sorted cells. The immunoSEQ Assay was used to sequence the TCRbeta CDR3 regions. As stored in TCRdb, this immuneACCESS dataset retains in-frame rearrangements with V and J assigned. A fraction of the clones does not appear; measured against another copy, unresolved V genes explain less than half of the discrepancy, and the remainder lacks a known reason. The sample table shows 50,000 to 75,000 clones, and roughly 81% are seen once. The biggest ten clones account for 7.5% to 10% of the sample. Patients with a history of autoimmune disease or receiving systemic immunosuppression were excluded from the trial. Peripheral blood for TCR sequencing was drawn from every dose cohort at baseline, at cycle 4 day 1 and at cycle 7 day 1. Samples were obtained from an open-label, multicenter, first-in-human phase I dose-escalation trial of ivuxolimab. Adults with locally advanced or metastatic head and neck squamous cell, hepatocellular, melanoma or renal cell carcinoma were enrolled in the trial. Before TCR sequencing, CD4+ and CD8+ T cells were separately sorted from peripheral blood.

The entry originates in a study of OX40 agonist ivuxolimab in advanced cancers. Study-wide context: Ivuxolimab, which targeted the costimulatory receptor OX40 (CD134), was an agonistic, fully human IgG2 monoclonal antibody. Among the approximately 54 dose-escalation patients, about 20 had hepatocellular carcinoma, 15 melanoma, 9 renal cell carcinoma and 9 head and neck cancer. Intravenous ivuxolimab was administered to patients every 2 weeks at six dose levels: 0.01, 0.1, 0.3, 1.5, 3 and 10 mg/kg. Peripheral TCRbeta sequencing aimed to test whether ivuxolimab altered TCR sequence diversity and caused clonal T-cell expansion. Partial responses occurred in three dose-escalation patients, of whom one had hepatocellular carcinoma and two had cutaneous melanoma. The monotherapy dose-escalation portion (N ≈ 55 patients) of the phase I ivuxolimab trial is reported in the paper. A male proportion of 75% to 85% and a mean age of approximately 60 years, ranging from about 23 to 90, were recorded for the dose-escalation cohort. Patients were allowed to have had prior anti-PD-1, anti-PD-L1 or anti-CTLA-4 therapy, and 40% to 45% of the dose-escalation patients had been treated with checkpoint inhibitors. Overall study results and their limits: At doses of 0.1 to 3.0 mg/kg, clonal expansion of both CD4+ and CD8+ blood T cells was observed from baseline to week 6. In the 0.1-3.0 mg/kg groups, partial responders had among the lowest normalized peripheral clonal expansion, particularly in CD8+ T cells. Which antigens the clonally expanded peripheral T cells were specific for was not determined. After ivuxolimab, CD8+ T cells had more expanded clones than CD4+ T cells on average. Low levels of normalized T-cell clonal expansion were also seen in some patients who did not respond.

The CDR3 spans 17 residues, from the cysteine through the phenylalanine. Only the CDR3 part of the read is kept: 51 bases, read in frame from the first base. Here V drops 3 bases and J drops 1 base, and the junction holds 6 bases not matched to any gene. Via the germline V gene, CDR1 is MGHDK and CDR2 SYGVNS. This specimen was CD4+ or CD8+ T cells sorted from blood, taken in a trial of the OX40 agonist ivuxolimab. Rearrangement joined TRBV25-1 to TRBJ2-1; TRBD1 matches 10 bases in the middle. The TCR sequence derives from an adult with an advanced solid tumor such as melanoma, head and neck, liver or kidney cancer. CDR3 reads: CASSDPRQGASYNEQFF. The DNA reads as follows: TGTGCCAGCAGTGATCCTCGACAGGGGGCGTCCTACAATGAGCAGTTCTTC. The reference TRBV25-1 and TRBJ2-1 proteins fill in what lies around the CDR3, so the full variable domain reads EADIYQTPRYLVIGTGKKITLECSQTMGHDKMYWYQQDPGMELHLIHYSYGVNSTEKGDLSSESTVSRIRTEHFPLTLESARPSHTSQYLCASSDPRQGASYNEQFFGPGTRLTVL.